Below are 27 T cell receptor beta chains sequenced from a single sample in a study of immune cell composition in non-small cell lung cancer (dated by TCRdb to between 2016 and 2019). The library was made by the immunoSEQ multiplex PCR assay. TCRdb's version of the immuneACCESS table is confined to in-frame rearrangements and falls short of the full clone set. An unresolved V gene accounts for under half of the shortfall where checked; the remainder is of unknown origin. The sample yields 9,000 to 10,000 clones; almost 70% were counted once. Together, the top ten hold roughly 8.3% of the sample. The sample comprised lung tumor tissue. These TCRs come from a human donor with non-small cell lung cancer.

By share, this clone ranks as medium-sized. The V call is TRBV6-5, the J call TRBJ1-5; 8 bases fit TRBD1. V was clipped by 6 bases and J by 7 bases; unmatched bases: 5. CDR1 and CDR2 from the germline V gene are MNHEY and SVGAGI. CDR3 length: 13 residues. The CDR3 sequence: CASSRQGFQPQHF. The DNA for the CDR3 is TGTGCCAGCAGCCGACAGGGGTTCCAGCCCCAGCATTTT.

The chain carries TRBV7-8 and TRBJ2-7; 9 bases are shared with TRBD1. This CDR3 spans 16 amino acids. CDR1 is SGHVS, CDR2 FQNEAQ, per germline. Germline trimming cut 4 bases from V and 4 bases from J; bases unmatched to any gene: 11. The CDR3 reads CASSSPGQGFFYEQYF. The CDR3 region has the DNA TGTGCCAGCAGCTCTCCGGGACAGGGTTTTTTTTACGAGCAGTACTTC.

This chain uses TRBV2 with TRBJ1-2; D uncertain. The CDR3 spans 10 residues. Germline loops: CDR1 SNHLY, CDR2 FYNNEI. The ends were cut back, 2 bases at V and 6 bases at J, with 1 base in the middle. Written as DNA, the CDR3 is TGTGCCAGCAGTGAAAATGGCTACACCTTC. Encoded protein: CASSENGYTF. The full variable domain, in which reference TRBV2 and TRBJ1-2 provide the parts outside the CDR3, is EPEVTQTPSHQVTQMGQEVILRCVPISNHLYFYWYRQILGQKVEFLVSFYNNEISEKSEIFDDQFSVERPDGSNFTLKIRSTKLEDSAMYFCASSENGYTFGSGTRLTVV.

The chain recombines TRBV5-1 with TRBJ1-1; D is perhaps TRBD1 (5 bases). The CDR3 covers 15 residues. The germline V gene has CDR1 SGHRS and CDR2 YFSETQ. With 5 bases removed from V and 5 bases from J, the gap between germline ends came to 19 bases. The CDR3 DNA is TGCGCCAGCAGTTACTCCGGGACGGGAGGGACTGAAGCTTTCTTT. Amino acid sequence: CASSYSGTGGTEAFF.

The rearrangement links TRBV5-4 to TRBJ1-6; no clear D gene. V shed 0 bases and J shed 4 bases, with 5 bases lying between them. CDR1 and CDR2 from the germline V gene are SGHNT and YYREEE (reference sequence). This CDR3 is 14 amino acids long. CDR3 in DNA: TGTGCCAGCAGCTTGGATAGGTATAATTCACCCCTCCACTTT. Amino acid sequence: CASSLDRYNSPLHF.

This clone is a singleton in its sample. The chain joins TRBV20-1 to TRBJ2-5; D is ambiguous. The germline V gene has CDR1 DFQATT and CDR2 SNEGSKA (reference sequence). This CDR3 is 11 amino acids long. Trimming shortened V by 4 bases and J by 4 bases, and 7 bases separated the two germline ends. The CDR3 nucleotides read TGCAGTGCTATAGCCGGAGAGACCCAGTACTTC. Its protein is CSAIAGETQYF.

The chain carries TRBV5-6 and TRBJ1-2, with a possible D match to TRBD1 (6 bases). The germline V gene has CDR1 SGHDT and CDR2 YYEEEE. The CDR3 contains 13 residues. Trimming took 0 bases from V and 7 from J, leaving 10 bases between them. CDR3 nucleotide sequence: TGTGCCAGCAGCTTGGACAGGGCTTTTGGCTACACCTTC. It codes for CASSLDRAFGYTF.

This sequence joins TRBV15 and TRBJ2-6; maybe TRBD1 (6 bases). This CDR3 contains 19 residues. The ends were cut back, 0 bases at V and 0 bases at J, with 15 bases in the middle. The germline V gene encodes CDR1 LNHNV and CDR2 YYDKDF (reference sequence). CDR3 coding DNA: TGTGCCACCAGCAGAGATTATCCAGGGGACACCTCTGGGGCCAACGTCCTGACTTTC. As protein: CATSRDYPGDTSGANVLTF.

This clone was seen only a few times. The chain combines TRBV7-6 with TRBJ1-5; the D gene is possibly TRBD1 (6 bases). The CDR3 consists of 14 residues. Trimming pared 4 bases from V and 4 bases from J, leaving 11 bases between. The germline V gene has CDR1 SGHVS and CDR2 FNYEAQ. CDR3 nucleotide sequence: TGTGCCAGCAGCTCCGGACAGCCAAATCAGCCCCAGCATTTT. Its protein product is CASSSGQPNQPQHF.

This clone was seen a handful of times. This rearrangement joins TRBV18 to TRBJ2-7; D remains ambiguous. Trimming removed 5 bases at V and 0 bases at J, with 5 bases between. The V gene's germline CDR1 is KGHSH and CDR2 LQKENI. The CDR3 length is 12 residues. The CDR3 spells CASSRSSYEQYF. In nucleotides, the CDR3 is TGTGCCAGCTCAAGAAGCTCCTACGAGCAGTACTTC.

V gene TRBV5-1 combines with J gene TRBJ2-2; perhaps TRBD2 as D (6 bases). V lost 4 bases, J lost 0 bases, and 7 bases lay in between. Per germline, CDR1 SGHRS and CDR2 YFSETQ. This CDR3 region has 14 residues. CDR3: CASSAGPNTGELFF. As DNA, the CDR3 is TGCGCCAGCAGCGCGGGACCGAACACCGGGGAGCTGTTTTTT.

The genes are TRBV6-5 and TRBJ2-7; tentative D call: TRBD2 (6 bases). The CDR3 extends over 12 amino acids. Trimming removed 4 bases from V and 5 bases from J, with 9 bases in between. From germline, CDR1 is MNHEY and CDR2 SVGAGI. The CDR3 region has the DNA TGTGCCAGCAGTTCAAGACTAGACGAGCAGTACTTC. It codes for CASSSRLDEQYF.

This chain links TRBV7-9 with TRBJ2-7, with 8 bases fitting TRBD2. CDR1 is SEHNR and CDR2 is FQNEAQ in the germline V gene (reference sequence). V was clipped by 1 base and J by 6 bases; unmatched bases: 5. CDR3 size: 14 residues. The CDR3 DNA reads as TGTGCCAGCAGCTTAGATTCCGGGACTAGCGAGCAGTACTTC. It is translated as CASSLDSGTSEQYF.

V and J are TRBV29-1 and TRBJ2-7; 11 positions match TRBD1. CDR3 length: 13 residues. V was pared by 7 bases and J by 6 bases, with 8 bases of the junction left unmatched. Germline CDR1 SQVTM, CDR2 ANQGSEA. CDR3 bases: TGCAGCGCTGTGAGGGGACAGGGGGGCGAGCAGTACTTC. Encoded protein: CSAVRGQGGEQYF.

The chain combines TRBV6-6 with TRBJ2-4, with TRBD2 identical over 8 bases. Germline V lookup: CDR1 MNHNY, CDR2 SVGAGI (reference sequence). The CDR3 spans 13 residues. With V trimmed by 8 bases and J by 7 bases, 7 bases remained unmatched. In DNA form, the CDR3 reads TGTGCCAGCGGGTCCGGGGGGGGGAACATTCAGTACTTC. This translates into CASGSGGGNIQYF.

CDR3 in DNA: TGCGCCGTAAGGGTGGGATTAGCGGGGCCAAGCTCCTACAATGAGCAGTTCTTC. Translation gives CAVRVGLAGPSSYNEQFF. This sequence joins TRBV5-1 and TRBJ2-1; TRBD2 aligns across 8 bases. The ends lost 10 bases at V and 0 bases at J; junction bases unmatched: 18. This CDR3 has 18 residues. Germline lookup yields CDR1 SGHRS and CDR2 YFSETQ.

This clone was seen only a few times. The chain is built from TRBV5-1 and TRBJ1-4; possibly TRBD1 for D (6 bases). The germline gives CDR1 SGHRS, CDR2 YFSETQ. There are 15 residues in the CDR3. Deletions cut 4 bases from V and 4 bases from J, with 14 bases between. The CDR3, as DNA: TGCGCCAGCAGCCCGACGACAGGCTTTAATGAAAAACTGTTTTTT. This gives the protein CASSPTTGFNEKLFF.

This clone occurred once. The CDR3 reads CASSLTSETQYF. The CDR3 coding sequence is TGTGCCAGCAGCTTGACGTCTGAGACCCAGTACTTC. The rearrangement uses TRBV5-4 and TRBJ2-5; D is ambiguous. The CDR3 covers 12 residues. Germline CDR1 is SGHNT and CDR2 is YYREEE (reference sequence). The germline V and J ends were trimmed by 1 base and 5 bases, with 6 bases remaining between them. Full variable domain (missing parts from reference TRBV5-4 and TRBJ2-5): ETGVTQSPTHLIKTRGQQVTLRCSSQSGHNTVSWYQQALGQGPQFIFQYYREEENGRGNFPPRFSGLQFPNYSSELNVNALELDDSALYLCASSLTSETQYFGPGTRLLVL.

The rearrangement links TRBV7-9 to TRBJ2-1; the D call may be TRBD1 or TRBD2 (5 bases each). CDR3 length: 14 amino acids. Germline V CDR1 and CDR2: SEHNR, FQNEAQ (reference sequence). Trimming removed 1 base at V and 4 bases at J, with 8 bases between. The CDR3 nucleotides are TGTGCCAGCAGCTTAGGGGGGTATTACAATGAGCAGTTCTTC. The encoded protein is CASSLGGYYNEQFF. Full variable domain (missing parts from reference TRBV7-9 and TRBJ2-1): DTGVSQNPRHKITKRGQNVTFRCDPISEHNRLYWYRQTLGQGPEFLTYFQNEAQLEKSRLLSDRFSAERPKGSFSTLEIQRTEQGDSAMYLCASSLGGYYNEQFFGPGTRLTVL.

The rearrangement joins TRBV9 to TRBJ1-1; D might be TRBD1 (6 bases). The CDR3 spans 15 residues. Germline V gene data show CDR1 as SGDLS and CDR2 as YYNGEE. The V and J ends lost 0 bases and 0 bases respectively, with 9 bases between them. The CDR3 sequence is CASSVAGAMNTEAFF. CDR3 nucleotides: TGTGCCAGCAGCGTAGCAGGGGCAATGAACACTGAAGCTTTCTTT.

This clone was found a few times. V gene TRBV6-5 combines with J gene TRBJ2-5; D may be TRBD1 (5 bases). Germline assignment: CDR1 MNHEY and CDR2 SVGAGI. V lost 5 bases and J lost 4, with 8 bases in between. There are 12 residues in the CDR3. CDR3 sequence (DNA): TGTGCCAGCAGTCCCCAGGGAGAGACCCAGTACTTC. Translation: CASSPQGETQYF.

Note on this clone: Compared with germline, one end of the junction differs, possibly owing to a read error. In nucleotides, the CDR3 is TGTGCCAGCAGCTTGACCCCCCCCTACAGGAACGAGCAGTACTTC. This translates into CASSLTPPYRNEQYF. The rearrangement uses TRBV5-1 and TRBJ2-7; D possibly corresponds to TRBD1 (5 bases). CDR1 SGHRS and CDR2 YFSETQ come from the germline V gene. The CDR3 runs 15 residues.

The chain is built from TRBV7-3 and TRBJ2-5; a possible D gene is TRBD1 (6 bases). The ends were cut back, 0 bases at V and 6 bases at J, with 20 bases in the middle. The CDR3 is 17 residues long. Germline CDR1 reads SGHTA; CDR2 reads FQGTGA. The chain's CDR3 is CASSLTPSTGLRKTQYF. In DNA, the CDR3 is TGTGCCAGCAGCTTAACCCCTTCGACAGGTCTGAGGAAGACCCAGTACTTC.

This chain connects TRBV28 to TRBJ1-6; unclear D gene. The V end lost 2 bases, the J end lost 10 bases, and 12 bases lay between the germline ends. Germline V gene sequence: CDR1 MDHEN, CDR2 SYDVKM. This CDR3 comprises 14 residues. This CDR3 reads CASSLGQVHSPLHF. The CDR3 DNA reads TGTGCCAGCAGTTTAGGGCAGGTCCACTCACCCCTCCACTTT.

V gene TRBV30 combines with J gene TRBJ1-3; D perhaps matches TRBD1 (5 bases). This CDR3 spans 15 amino acids. V was clipped by 2 bases and J by 7 bases, with 18 bases between them. The germline CDR1 and CDR2 sequences are GTSNPN and SVGIG (reference sequence). This CDR3 reads CAWSSGTARRNTIYF. DNA of the CDR3: TGTGCCTGGAGTTCGGGGACTGCGAGAAGGAACACCATATATTTT.

This clone is labeled medium-sized. J is TRBJ1-1 and V is TRBV6-5; TRBD1 agrees at 8 bases. The CDR3 sequence is 15 residues long. Germline lookup yields CDR1 MNHEY and CDR2 SVGAGI. J lost 3 bases, V lost 5 bases, and 8 bases had no gene match. CDR3 DNA sequence: TGTGCCAGCAGTGTACAGGGGGTGAGGTACACTGAAGCTTTCTTT. This gives the protein CASSVQGVRYTEAFF.

The J gene is TRBJ2-7, the V gene TRBV7-2; no firm D call. This CDR3 has 13 amino acids. V shed 4 bases and J shed 5 bases, with 12 bases lying between them. Germline CDR1 is SGHTA and CDR2 is FQGNSA. The CDR3 coding sequence is TGTGCCAGCAGCTATAAGGCAATGGACGAGCAGTACTTC. Its protein is CASSYKAMDEQYF. The variable domain in full, with the rest retrieved from reference TRBV7-2 and TRBJ2-7, is GAGVSQSPSNKVTEKGKDVELRCDPISGHTALYWYRQSLGQGLEFLIYFQGNSAPDKSGLPSDRFSAERTGGSVSTLTIQRTQQEDSAVYLCASSYKAMDEQYFGPGTRLTVT.